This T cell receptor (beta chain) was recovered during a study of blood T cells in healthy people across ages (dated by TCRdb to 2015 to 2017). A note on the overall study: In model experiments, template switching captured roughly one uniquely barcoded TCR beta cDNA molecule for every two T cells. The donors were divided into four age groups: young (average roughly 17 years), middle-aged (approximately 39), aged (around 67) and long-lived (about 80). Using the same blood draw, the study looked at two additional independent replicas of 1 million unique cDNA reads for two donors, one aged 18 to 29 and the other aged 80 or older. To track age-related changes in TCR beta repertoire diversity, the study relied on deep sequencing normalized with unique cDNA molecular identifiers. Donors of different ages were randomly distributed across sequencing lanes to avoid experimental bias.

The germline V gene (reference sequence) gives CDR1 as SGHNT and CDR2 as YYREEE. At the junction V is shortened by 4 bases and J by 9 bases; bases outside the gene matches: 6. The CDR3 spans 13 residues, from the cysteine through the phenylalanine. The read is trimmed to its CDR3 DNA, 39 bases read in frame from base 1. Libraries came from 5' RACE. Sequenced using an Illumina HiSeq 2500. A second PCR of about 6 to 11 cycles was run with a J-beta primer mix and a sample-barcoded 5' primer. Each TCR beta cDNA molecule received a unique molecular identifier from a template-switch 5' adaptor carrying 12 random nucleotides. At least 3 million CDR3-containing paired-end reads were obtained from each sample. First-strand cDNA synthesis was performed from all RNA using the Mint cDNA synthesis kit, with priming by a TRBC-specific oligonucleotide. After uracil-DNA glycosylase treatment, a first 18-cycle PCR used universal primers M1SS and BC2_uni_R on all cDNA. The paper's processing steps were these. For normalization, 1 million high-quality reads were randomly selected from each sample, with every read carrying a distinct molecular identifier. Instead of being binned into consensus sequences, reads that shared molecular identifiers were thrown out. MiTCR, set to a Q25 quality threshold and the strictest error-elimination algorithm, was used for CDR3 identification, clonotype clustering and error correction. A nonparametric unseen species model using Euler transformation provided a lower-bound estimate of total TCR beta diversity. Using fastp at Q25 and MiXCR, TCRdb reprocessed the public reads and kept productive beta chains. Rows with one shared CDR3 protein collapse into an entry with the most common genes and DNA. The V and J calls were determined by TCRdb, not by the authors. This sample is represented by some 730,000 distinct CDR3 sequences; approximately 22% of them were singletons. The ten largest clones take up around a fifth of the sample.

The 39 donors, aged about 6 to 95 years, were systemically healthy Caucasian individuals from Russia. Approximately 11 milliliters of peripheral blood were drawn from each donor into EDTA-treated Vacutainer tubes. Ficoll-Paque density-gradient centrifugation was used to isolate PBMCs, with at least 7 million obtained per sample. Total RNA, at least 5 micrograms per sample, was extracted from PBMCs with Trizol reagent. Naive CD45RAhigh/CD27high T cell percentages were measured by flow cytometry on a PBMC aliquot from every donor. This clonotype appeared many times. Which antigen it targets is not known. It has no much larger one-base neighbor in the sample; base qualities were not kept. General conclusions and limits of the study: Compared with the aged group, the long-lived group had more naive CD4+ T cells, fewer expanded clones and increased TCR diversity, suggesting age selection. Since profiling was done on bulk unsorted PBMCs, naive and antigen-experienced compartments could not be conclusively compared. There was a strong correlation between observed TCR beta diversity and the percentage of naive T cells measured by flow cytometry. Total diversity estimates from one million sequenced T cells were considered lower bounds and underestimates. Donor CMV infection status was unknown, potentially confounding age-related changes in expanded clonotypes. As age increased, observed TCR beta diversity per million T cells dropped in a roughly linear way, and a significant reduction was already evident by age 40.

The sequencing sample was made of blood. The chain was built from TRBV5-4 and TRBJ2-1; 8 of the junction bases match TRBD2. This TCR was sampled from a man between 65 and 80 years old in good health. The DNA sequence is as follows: TGTGCCAGCAGCGAGGGACTAGTTCTTGAGCAGTTCTTC. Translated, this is CASSEGLVLEQFF. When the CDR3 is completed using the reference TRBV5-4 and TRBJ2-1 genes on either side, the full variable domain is ETGVTQSPTHLIKTRGQQVTLRCSSQSGHNTVSWYQQALGQGPQFIFQYYREEENGRGNFPPRFSGLQFPNYSSELNVNALELDDSALYLCASSEGLVLEQFFGPGTRLTVL.